This T cell receptor (beta chain) was retrieved from a study of T cells in Graves' hyperthyroidism and ophthalmopathy. Regions amplified from RNA transcripts were the TCR beta CDR3 regions. HTBI primers were the set used in a first-round RT-PCR of the TCR CDR3. TCRdb re-derived calls from the multiplex PCR reads in MiXCR, one entry per CDR3 protein. This sample has some 420,000 distinct CDR3 sequences, with roughly 13% found just once. This clonotype was found a few times. Sequences were obtained from blood. The sequence was collected from a woman under 30 with Graves' hyperthyroidism.

CDR3: CASRSSSGSGSKNIQYF. The CDR3 DNA reads TGTGCCAGTAGATCCTCTAGCGGGAGTGGGTCCAAAAACATTCAGTACTTC. The chain joins TRBV19 to TRBJ2-4, with 10 bases identical to TRBD2. Germline assignment: CDR1 LNHDA and CDR2 SQIVND (reference sequence). The CDR3 sequence is 17 residues long. V was pared by 6 bases and J by 2 bases, with 10 bases of the junction left unmatched.